Shown below are 30 T cell receptor beta chains from a single sample sequenced in a study of cytomegalovirus exposure and HLA in healthy donors. Primers: 60 Vbeta forward and 13 Jbeta reverse. TCRdb's table, derived via immunoSEQ multiplex PCR, lists solely in-frame clones and lacks some. The data contain about 160,000 clones, about four fifths of them singletons. Input material: PBMCs. The receptors derive from a woman in her forties or fifties in good health and CMV-seronegative.

In its sample, this clone was seen a few times. The rearrangement joins TRBV6-6 to TRBJ2-2; 11 bases align to TRBD1. CDR1 and CDR2 (germline): MNHNY, SVGAGI (reference sequence). V lost 2 bases and J lost 7; bases outside the gene matches: 6. The CDR3 is 16 residues long. CDR3 region: CASSYRGTGGNGELFF. In DNA form, the CDR3 reads TGTGCCAGCAGTTACCGAGGGACAGGGGGTAACGGGGAGCTGTTTTTT.

The rearrangement links TRBV9 to TRBJ1-2; D is unresolved. Germline V CDR1 and CDR2: SGDLS, YYNGEE. CDR3 length: 14 amino acids. The V end was cut by 4 bases, the J end by 6 bases, with 16 bases between. CDR3 DNA: TGTGCCAGCAGCCCAGTCCGGGGTACGAATGGCTACACCTTC. It codes for CASSPVRGTNGYTF.

On this clone: Mismatch with germline at one junction end may stem from a read error. V and J are TRBV18 and TRBJ1-1; D is uncertain. The germline gives CDR1 KGHSH, CDR2 LQKENI. The CDR3 sequence is 11 residues long. The CDR3 loop is CASSLFRDVFF. The CDR3 bases are TGTGCCAGCTCACTTTTCCGGGATGTTTTTTTT.

This clone was observed a few times. This chain links TRBV6-1 with TRBJ2-1, with D tentatively TRBD2 (5 bases). V lost 7 bases and J 3 bases, leaving 7 bases between the germline ends. This CDR3 has 12 residues. Looked up from germline, CDR1 is MNHNS and CDR2 is SASEGT. The CDR3 sequence: CASNRGYNEQFF. Written as DNA, the CDR3 is TGTGCCAGCAACCGGGGCTACAATGAGCAGTTCTTC.

The CDR3 DNA is TGTGCCAGCAGCCCCCTCCGGTTACCCTATGGCTACACCTTC. Residues: CASSPLRLPYGYTF. The rearrangement links TRBV11-2 to TRBJ1-2, with no clear D. V was cut by 5 bases and J by 4 bases, with 14 bases left in between. Germline CDR1 reads SGHAT; CDR2 reads FQNNGV. This CDR3 comprises 14 residues.

V usage is TRBV2 and J usage is TRBJ1-5; weak D call: TRBD1 (6 bases). Trimming removed 8 bases from V and 0 bases from J, with 14 bases in between. The CDR3 is 15 residues long. Per the germline V gene, CDR1 is SNHLY and CDR2 is FYNNEI. CDR3 coding DNA: TGTGCCAGCCAGACCCGGGACAATAGCAATCAGCCCCAGCATTTT. Protein: CASQTRDNSNQPQHF.

V and J are TRBV19 and TRBJ1-2; no clear D. V lost 3 bases to trimming and J lost 9 bases, with 11 bases between them. The CDR3 spans 12 residues. Germline V gives CDR1 LNHDA, CDR2 SQIVND (reference sequence). This chain's CDR3 is CASSIRTNRYTF. The CDR3 DNA is TGTGCCAGTAGTATTCGGACTAATCGCTACACCTTC.

This clone has only a few counts. V and J are TRBV10-3 and TRBJ1-1; TRBD1 aligns across 7 bases. Germline lookup yields CDR1 ENHRY and CDR2 SYGVKD. Germline trimming cut 0 bases from V and 3 bases from J; bases unmatched to any gene: 4. The CDR3 spans 15 residues. CDR3: CAISESEQGYTEAFF. The CDR3 DNA follows: TGTGCCATCAGTGAGTCGGAACAGGGGTACACTGAAGCTTTCTTT.

The gene calls are TRBV10-3 and TRBJ2-7, with 7 nucleotides matching TRBD1. J lost 0 bases, V lost 10 bases, and 3 bases had no gene match. The germline V gene encodes CDR1 ENHRY and CDR2 SYGVKD. This CDR3 comprises 12 residues. CDR3 DNA sequence: TGTGCCACCTGGGACAGCTCCTACGAGCAGTACTTC. It encodes CATWDSSYEQYF.

This clone was counted a single time. This chain joins TRBV29-1 and TRBJ2-5; TRBD1 might be the D (6 bases). This CDR3 contains 14 residues. Germline CDR1 SQVTM, CDR2 ANQGSEA. Between the trimmed V and J ends, which lost 1 base and 4 bases, there was a span of 13 bases. CDR3: CSVEGSGEPETQYF. CDR3 coding DNA: TGCAGCGTTGAAGGGTCAGGGGAACCAGAGACCCAGTACTTC.

The CDR3 nucleotides are TGTGCCAGCAGGCCGCCCACAGGGATCGACTATGGCTACACCTTC. It is translated as CASRPPTGIDYGYTF. The chain recombines TRBV2 with TRBJ1-2; D may be TRBD1 (6 bases). The CDR3 has 15 amino acids. Trimming cost V 6 bases and J 3 bases, with 17 bases left between them. Germline-derived CDR1 and CDR2 are SNHLY and FYNNEI.

This clone turned up a few times. The chain has TRBV4-3 and TRBJ2-3, with D maybe TRBD2 (6 bases). Trimming took 2 bases from V and 0 from J, leaving 6 bases between them. Germline CDR1 LGHNA, CDR2 YSLEER. This CDR3 region has 14 residues. The CDR3, as DNA: TGCGCCAGCAGCCAAAGCGGGAGCACAGATACGCAGTATTTT. Translation: CASSQSGSTDTQYF.

V usage is TRBV28 and J usage is TRBJ2-7; D is uncertain. The V gene's germline CDR1 is MDHEN and CDR2 SYDVKM. The V gene lost 6 bases and the J gene lost 5 bases, with 14 bases spanning the gap. The CDR3 is 13 residues long. This CDR3 reads CASRNPKLHEQYF. The DNA for the CDR3 is TGTGCCAGCAGGAATCCAAAACTCCACGAGCAGTACTTC. Full variable domain (remainder filled in from reference TRBV28 and TRBJ2-7): DVKVTQSSRYLVKRTGEKVFLECVQDMDHENMFWYRQDPGLGLRLIYFSYDVKMKEKGDIPEGYSVSREKKERFSLILESASTNQTSMYLCASRNPKLHEQYFGPGTRLTVT.

Comments on this clone: An end of the junction differs from the germline gene, which may be a read error. This rearrangement joins TRBV2 to TRBJ1-2, with no clear D. This CDR3 contains 13 residues. Germline V CDR1 and CDR2: SNHLY, FYNNEI. In nucleotides, the CDR3 is TGTGCCAGCAGGGTCTCTCCTAACTATAGCTACACCTTC. It yields the protein CASRVSPNYSYTF.

This clone was picked up one time. This chain connects TRBV27 to TRBJ1-2, with D perhaps TRBD1 (6 bases). The germline gives CDR1 MNHEY, CDR2 SMNVEV (reference sequence). Trimming removed 6 bases at V and 4 bases at J, with 18 bases between. The CDR3 loop spans 15 amino acids. CDR3 sequence: CASSQNRGGGYGYTF. The CDR3 nucleotides are TGTGCCAGCAGCCAAAATCGGGGGGGCGGCTATGGCTACACCTTC.

The chain combines TRBV2 with TRBJ2-5, with D tentatively TRBD1 (5 bases). This CDR3 is 14 amino acids long. V lost 0 bases, J lost 4 bases, and 9 bases lay in between. Looked up from germline, CDR1 is SNHLY and CDR2 is FYNNEI. CDR3 DNA: TGTGCCAGCAGTGAAGCTGTCAGGGTAGAGACCCAGTACTTC. This translates into CASSEAVRVETQYF.

The CDR3 sequence: CASSAGQGGGNEQFF. The CDR3 DNA reads as TGCGCCAGCAGCGCCGGACAGGGGGGCGGCAATGAGCAGTTCTTC. This chain uses TRBV5-1 with TRBJ2-1, with TRBD1 identical over 10 bases. Germline CDR1 is SGHRS and CDR2 is YFSETQ. The CDR3 length is 15 residues. The J segment lost 6 bases and the V segment lost 4 bases, leaving 7 bases of the junction unmatched.

The DNA for the CDR3 is TGTGCCAGCAACCAACACGCGGAGGAGACCCAGTACTTC. This gives the protein CASNQHAEETQYF. V usage is TRBV10-3 and J usage is TRBJ2-5; D is unclear. The germline CDR1 and CDR2 sequences are ENHRY and SYGVKD. Trimming removed 10 bases at V and 5 bases at J, with 17 bases between. The CDR3 is made up of 13 amino acids.

There are a few counts of this clone. The CDR3 spells CASSYGAATSGEQYF. CDR3 nucleotide sequence: TGTGCCAGCAGTTACGGGGCAGCCACTTCGGGCGAGCAGTACTTC. The chain couples TRBV6-5 to TRBJ2-7, with D maybe TRBD1 (5 bases). The CDR3 loop spans 15 amino acids. V lost 2 bases to trimming and J lost 6 bases, with 17 bases between them. The V gene's germline CDR1 is MNHEY and CDR2 SVGAGI.

This clone appeared once. The chain recombines TRBV9 with TRBJ2-1; 8 nucleotides align to TRBD2. CDR3 length: 20 residues. The germline V gene encodes CDR1 SGDLS and CDR2 YYNGEE. After removal of 4 bases from V and 0 bases from J, the junction contained 18 bases not matched to a gene. The chain's CDR3 is CASSRDPGLGRSSSYNEQFF. The DNA of the CDR3 is TGTGCCAGCAGCCGAGACCCGGGACTAGGGCGGTCCAGCTCCTACAATGAGCAGTTCTTC.

The V gene is TRBV7-8, the J gene TRBJ1-2, with TRBD1 matching over 8 bases. Germline loops: CDR1 SGHVS, CDR2 FQNEAQ. The CDR3 runs 14 residues. With 5 bases clipped from V and 7 bases from J, the junction kept 9 bases outside the gene matches. The CDR3 nucleotides read TGTGCCAGCAGCACGCCGGACAGGGAGGCTGGCTACACCTTC. This sequence encodes CASSTPDREAGYTF.

The genes are TRBV5-6 and TRBJ2-7; a weak D match, TRBD2 (5 bases). CDR1 is SGHDT, CDR2 YYEEEE, per germline. With 5 bases removed from V and 0 bases from J, the gap between germline ends came to 15 bases. The CDR3 has 15 residues. CDR3 in DNA: TGTGCCAGCAGTCCCCTCGGGAAGAGCTCCTACGAGCAGTACTTC. Protein product: CASSPLGKSSYEQYF.

This clone occurred once. The chain recombines TRBV19 with TRBJ1-5, with a tentative D call TRBD1 (6 bases). The CDR3 covers 15 residues. Germline CDR1 reads LNHDA; CDR2 reads SQIVND (reference sequence). Trimming took off 6 bases at V and 8 bases at J, with 20 bases between the two ends. CDR3 nucleotide sequence: TGTGCCAGTAGAAAACAGGGCGCCAGTGGAAAGCCCCAGCATTTT. Its protein is CASRKQGASGKPQHF.

The V call is TRBV15, the J call TRBJ2-5; 13 bases agree with TRBD2. The CDR3 is 17 amino acids. The junction had 10 bases not matched to a gene; V was cut back by 4 bases and J by 5 bases. CDR1 is LNHNV, CDR2 YYDKDF, per germline (reference sequence). This CDR3 is CATSIGLAGDSRETQYF. The CDR3, as DNA: TGTGCCACCAGCATAGGACTAGCGGGGGATTCGCGGGAGACCCAGTACTTC.

The chain couples TRBV4-3 to TRBJ2-5, with 7 bases matching TRBD1. The germline V gene encodes CDR1 LGHNA and CDR2 YSLEER. Trimming cost V 0 bases and J 7 bases; bases outside gene matches: 11. The CDR3 is 16 residues long. The DNA of the CDR3 is TGCGCCAGCAGCCAAGAAGTGGCAGGGGGAAGGGGGACCCAGTACTTC. Protein product: CASSQEVAGGRGTQYF.

The chain recombines TRBV6-1 with TRBJ2-2; the D is unclear. V lost 8 bases and J 5 bases, leaving 12 bases between the germline ends. The CDR3 has 13 amino acids. Germline CDR1 is MNHNS and CDR2 is SASEGT. The CDR3 sequence is CASAQTSTGELFF. The DNA for the CDR3 is TGTGCCAGCGCACAGACGAGTACCGGGGAGCTGTTTTTT.

The V and J genes are TRBV18 and TRBJ2-2, with unresolved D. Trimming took off 2 bases at V and 7 bases at J, with 5 bases between the two ends. The CDR3 is made up of 12 amino acids. Germline V gene data show CDR1 as KGHSH and CDR2 as LQKENI. The CDR3 loop is CASSPINGELFF. As DNA, the CDR3 is TGTGCCAGCTCACCAATTAACGGGGAGCTGTTTTTT.

This chain links TRBV14 with TRBJ1-6; possible D gene TRBD1, 6 bases. The CDR3 contains 15 residues. Germline-derived CDR1 and CDR2 are SGHDN and FVKESK. V was clipped by 1 base and J by 7 bases, with 11 bases between them. CDR3 DNA sequence: TGTGCCAGCAGCCAAGCAAGGCAGGGGAATTCACCCCTCCACTTT. Residues: CASSQARQGNSPLHF.

This clone was observed a few times. This chain joins TRBV2 and TRBJ1-1; D is ambiguous. This CDR3 has 12 residues. Looked up from germline, CDR1 is SNHLY and CDR2 is FYNNEI. V shed 7 bases and J shed 5 bases, with 11 bases lying between them. CDR3 bases: TGTGCCAGCAATTCCCGAGGAACTGAAGCTTTCTTT. Its translation is CASNSRGTEAFF.

The V gene is TRBV4-1, the J gene TRBJ1-4; no clear D gene. The CDR3 is 13 amino acids. The V end lost 1 base, the J end lost 12 bases, and 12 bases lay between the germline ends. The germline gives CDR1 MGHRA, CDR2 YSYEKL. CDR3 loop: CASSQVQDSQLFF. CDR3 nucleotide sequence: TGCGCCAGCAGCCAAGTTCAAGACTCGCAACTGTTTTTT.